This T cell receptor (beta chain) is from a study of cytomegalovirus exposure and HLA in healthy donors. In the PCR, 60 Vbeta and 13 Jbeta primers were used. Only in-frame clones appear in the TCRdb table, and some are missing; sequencing was by immunoSEQ multiplex PCR. Seen in this sample are 150,000 to 200,000 clones; the ten most common clones hold about 0.81%. V trimming: 2 bases; J trimming: 2 bases; junction bases outside the gene matches: 2. The CDR3 totals 16 residues. Germline CDR1 is SGHTA and CDR2 is FQGTGA. The sequenced sample consisted of PBMCs. The TCR sequence derives from a woman aged 18-29 years in good health and CMV-seropositive. The gene calls are TRBV7-3 and TRBJ2-1, with 11 nucleotides matching TRBD2. The CDR3 sequence: CASSLWGLAAYNEQFF. CDR3 DNA: TGTGCCAGCAGCTTATGGGGACTAGCGGCCTACAATGAGCAGTTCTTC.